The 11 T cell receptor beta chains below were found in one sample sequenced in a study of identical twins. MiXCR, applied by TCRdb to the 5' RACE reads, yields one record per CDR3 protein. The sample lists about 470,000 distinct CDR3 sequences, 20% to 25% occurring once. These data are also associated with another study on T cells expressing NK-cell markers.

Sample: CD4+ T cells sorted from blood. These receptors came from a woman under 30 in good health.

The rearrangement uses TRBV5-5 and TRBJ2-1; D is uncertain. This CDR3 is 16 amino acids long. Trimming shortened V by 0 bases and J by 5 bases, and 15 bases separated the two germline ends. Looked up from germline, CDR1 is SGHKS and CDR2 is YYEKEE (reference sequence). CDR3 sequence (DNA): TGTGCCAGCAGCTTGGAAGCCGTCCCCAGGCACAATGAGCAGTTCTTC. It specifies CASSLEAVPRHNEQFF.

The chain combines TRBV11-2 with TRBJ1-2; D call uncertain. The germline V gene encodes CDR1 SGHAT and CDR2 FQNNGV. V was cut by 1 base and J by 1 base, with 10 bases left in between. The CDR3 extends over 15 amino acids. The CDR3 DNA reads as TGTGCCAGCAGCTTAGTTTCATCCATTAACTATGGCTACACCTTC. This gives the protein CASSLVSSINYGYTF. The full variable domain, rest sourced from reference TRBV11-2 and TRBJ1-2, is EAGVAQSPRYKIIEKRQSVAFWCNPISGHATLYWYQQILGQGPKLLIQFQNNGVVDDSQLPKDRFSAERLKGVDSTLKIQPAKLEDSAVYLCASSLVSSINYGYTFGSGTRLTVV.

This clonotype was seen a few times. The V and J genes are TRBV20-1 and TRBJ2-7; 9 positions match TRBD1. Germline values: CDR1 DFQATT, CDR2 SNEGSKA (reference sequence). V gave up 1 base and J gave up 6 bases; unmatched junction bases: 10. The CDR3 is made up of 15 amino acids. The DNA for the CDR3 is TGCAGTGCTAGAGCCCCGGGACAGGGAATCTTCGAGCAGTACTTC. It codes for CSARAPGQGIFEQYF.

The chain joins TRBV4-3 to TRBJ2-3; 7 nucleotides agree with TRBD1. The CDR3 extends over 15 amino acids. Trimming at V came to 3 bases and at J to 3 bases, leaving 6 bases not matched to a gene. Germline CDR1 reads LGHNA; CDR2 reads YSLEER. CDR3 region: CASSHRGLDTDTQYF. CDR3 DNA sequence: TGCGCCAGCAGCCACAGGGGGTTGGATACAGATACGCAGTATTTT.

The gene calls are TRBV5-5 and TRBJ1-6, with 7 bases that match TRBD1. Per the germline V gene, CDR1 is SGHKS and CDR2 is YYEKEE (reference sequence). This CDR3 region has 15 residues. The junction had 6 bases not matched to a gene; V was cut back by 1 base and J by 8 bases. This CDR3 is CASSLFSGGHSPLHF. In DNA, the CDR3 is TGTGCCAGCAGCTTGTTTTCAGGGGGACATTCACCCCTCCACTTT.

The rearrangement links TRBV2 to TRBJ1-1; 7 nucleotides match TRBD1. From germline, CDR1 is SNHLY and CDR2 FYNNEI. The junction had 4 bases not matched to a gene; V was cut back by 6 bases and J by 3 bases. This CDR3 spans 13 amino acids. The DNA of the CDR3 is TGTGCCAGCAGGGCGGACAGGCACACTGAAGCTTTCTTT. Translation: CASRADRHTEAFF. Full variable domain (missing parts from reference TRBV2 and TRBJ1-1): EPEVTQTPSHQVTQMGQEVILRCVPISNHLYFYWYRQILGQKVEFLVSFYNNEISEKSEIFDDQFSVERPDGSNFTLKIRSTKLEDSAMYFCASRADRHTEAFFGQGTRLTVV.

This clonotype showed up many times. The V call is TRBV6-1, the J call TRBJ1-1, with a tentative D call TRBD1 (5 bases). The CDR3 sequence is 13 residues long. Germline assignment: CDR1 MNHNS and CDR2 SASEGT. Trimming took 2 bases from V and 5 from J, leaving 9 bases between them. This CDR3 is CASSEQGVTEAFF. The CDR3 region has the DNA TGTGCCAGCAGTGAACAGGGAGTTACTGAAGCTTTCTTT.

This clonotype was detected a few times. The chain employs TRBV24-1 and TRBJ2-1, with D hard to call. Germline values: CDR1 KGHDR, CDR2 SFDVKD. V dropped 3 bases and J dropped 0 bases, with 11 bases sitting between them. The CDR3 is 16 amino acids. The CDR3 nucleotides read TGTGCCACCAGTGATCAAAGAACAAGCTCCTACAATGAGCAGTTCTTC. As protein: CATSDQRTSSYNEQFF.

The CDR3 reads CSVEDQTENTGELFF. DNA for the CDR3: TGCAGCGTTGAAGATCAGACAGAAAACACCGGGGAGCTGTTTTTT. The chain employs TRBV29-1 and TRBJ2-2, with D maybe TRBD1 (5 bases). The CDR3 is 15 residues long. Trimming pared 0 bases from V and 2 bases from J, leaving 10 bases between. Germline assignment: CDR1 SQVTM and CDR2 ANQGSEA.

The chain couples TRBV10-3 to TRBJ1-4; D not resolved. CDR1 is ENHRY, CDR2 SYGVKD, per germline. The germline V and J ends were trimmed by 0 bases and 4 bases, with 9 bases remaining between them. This CDR3 has 15 amino acids. Written as DNA, the CDR3 is TGTGCCATCAGTGAGTCGGCAATTGTTAATGAAAAACTGTTTTTT. Translating gives CAISESAIVNEKLFF.

V and J are TRBV7-6 and TRBJ2-1; weak D call: TRBD1 (5 bases). The length of the CDR3 is 14 residues. V shed 5 bases and J shed 3 bases, with 11 bases lying between them. Germline lookup yields CDR1 SGHVS and CDR2 FNYEAQ. The DNA for the CDR3 is TGTGCCAGCAGCCCCTTCCAGGGCTACAATGAGCAGTTCTTC. It encodes CASSPFQGYNEQFF.